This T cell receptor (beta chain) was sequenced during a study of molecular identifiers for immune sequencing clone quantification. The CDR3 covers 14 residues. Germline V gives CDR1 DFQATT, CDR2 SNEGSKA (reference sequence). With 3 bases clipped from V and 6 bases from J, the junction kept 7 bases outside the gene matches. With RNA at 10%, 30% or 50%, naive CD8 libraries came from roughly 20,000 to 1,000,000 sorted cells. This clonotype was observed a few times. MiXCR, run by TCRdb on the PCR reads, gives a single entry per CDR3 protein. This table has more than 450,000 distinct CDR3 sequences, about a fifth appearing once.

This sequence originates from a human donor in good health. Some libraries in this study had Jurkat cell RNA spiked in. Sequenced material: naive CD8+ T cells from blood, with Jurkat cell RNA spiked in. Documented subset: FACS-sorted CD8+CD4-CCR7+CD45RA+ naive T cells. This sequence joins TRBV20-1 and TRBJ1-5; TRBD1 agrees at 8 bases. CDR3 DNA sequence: TGCAGTGCTAGCTCCGGGACAGGCCCTCAGCCCCAGCATTTT. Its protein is CSASSGTGPQPQHF.